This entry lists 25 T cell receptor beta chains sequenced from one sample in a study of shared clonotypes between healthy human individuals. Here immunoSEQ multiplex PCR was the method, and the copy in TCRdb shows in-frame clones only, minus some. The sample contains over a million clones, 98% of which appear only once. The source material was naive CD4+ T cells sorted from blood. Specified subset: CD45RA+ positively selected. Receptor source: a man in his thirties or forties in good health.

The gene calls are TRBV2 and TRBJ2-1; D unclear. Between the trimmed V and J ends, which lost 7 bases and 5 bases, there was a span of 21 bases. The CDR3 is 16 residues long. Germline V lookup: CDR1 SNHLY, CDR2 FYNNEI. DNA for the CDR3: TGTGCCAGCACCCTAAGCTTCAGTCCACGAGACAATGAGCAGTTCTTC. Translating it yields CASTLSFSPRDNEQFF.

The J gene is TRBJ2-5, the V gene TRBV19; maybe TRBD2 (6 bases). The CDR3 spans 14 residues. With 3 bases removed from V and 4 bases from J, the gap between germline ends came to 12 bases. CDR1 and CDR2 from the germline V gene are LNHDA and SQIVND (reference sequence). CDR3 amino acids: CASSMAGTLETQYF. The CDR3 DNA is TGTGCCAGTAGTATGGCAGGGACTTTAGAGACCCAGTACTTC.

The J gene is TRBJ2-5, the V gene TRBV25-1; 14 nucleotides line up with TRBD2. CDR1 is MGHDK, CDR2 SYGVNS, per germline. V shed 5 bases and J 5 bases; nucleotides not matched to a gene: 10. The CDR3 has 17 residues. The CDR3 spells CASSLRLAGGPGETQYF. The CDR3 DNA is TGTGCCAGCAGTCTGAGACTAGCGGGAGGGCCGGGCGAGACCCAGTACTTC.

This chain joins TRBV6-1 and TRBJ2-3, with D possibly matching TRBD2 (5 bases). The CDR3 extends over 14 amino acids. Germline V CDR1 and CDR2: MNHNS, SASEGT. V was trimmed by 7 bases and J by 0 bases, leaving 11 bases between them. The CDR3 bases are TGTGCCAGCAAAGTGGGCGGGAGCACAGATACGCAGTATTTT. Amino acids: CASKVGGSTDTQYF.

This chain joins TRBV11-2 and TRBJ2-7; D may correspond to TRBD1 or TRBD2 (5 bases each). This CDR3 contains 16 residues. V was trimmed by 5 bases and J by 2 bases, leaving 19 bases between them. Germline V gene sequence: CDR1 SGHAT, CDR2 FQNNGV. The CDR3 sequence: CASSLGPGRSTYEQYF. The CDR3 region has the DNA TGTGCCAGCAGCCTCGGACCAGGGAGAAGCACCTACGAGCAGTACTTC.

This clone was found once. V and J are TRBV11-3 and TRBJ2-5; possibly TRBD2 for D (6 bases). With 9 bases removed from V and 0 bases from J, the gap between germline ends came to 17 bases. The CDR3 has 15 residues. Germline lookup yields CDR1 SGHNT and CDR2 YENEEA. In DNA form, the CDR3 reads TGTGCCAGAAATCGGGGGAGGAGCTACCAAGAGACCCAGTACTTC. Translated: CARNRGRSYQETQYF.

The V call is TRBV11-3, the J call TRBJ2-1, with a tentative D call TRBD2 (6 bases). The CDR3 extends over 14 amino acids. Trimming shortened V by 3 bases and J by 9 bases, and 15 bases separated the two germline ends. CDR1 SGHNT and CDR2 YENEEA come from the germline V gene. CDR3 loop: CASSLGPTGGEQFF. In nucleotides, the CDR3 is TGTGCCAGCAGCTTGGGGCCCACCGGGGGTGAGCAGTTCTTC.

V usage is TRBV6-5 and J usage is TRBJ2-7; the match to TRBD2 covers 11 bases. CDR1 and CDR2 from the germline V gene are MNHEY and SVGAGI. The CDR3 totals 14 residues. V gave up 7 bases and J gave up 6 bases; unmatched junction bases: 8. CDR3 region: CASNVYSGRGEQYF. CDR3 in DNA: TGTGCCAGCAATGTTTATAGCGGGAGGGGCGAGCAGTACTTC.

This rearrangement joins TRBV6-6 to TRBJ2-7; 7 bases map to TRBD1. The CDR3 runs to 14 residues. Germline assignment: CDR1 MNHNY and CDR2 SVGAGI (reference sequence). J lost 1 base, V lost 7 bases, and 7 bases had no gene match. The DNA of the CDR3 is TGTGCCAGCACTCCACCGGGACAGTCCTACGAGCAGTACTTC. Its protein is CASTPPGQSYEQYF.

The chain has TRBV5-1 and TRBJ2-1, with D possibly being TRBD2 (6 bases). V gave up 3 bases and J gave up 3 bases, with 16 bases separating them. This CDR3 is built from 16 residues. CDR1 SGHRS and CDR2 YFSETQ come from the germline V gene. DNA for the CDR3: TGCGCCAGCAGCTCCGCCTTTAGCGGAATCTACAATGAGCAGTTCTTC. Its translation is CASSSAFSGIYNEQFF. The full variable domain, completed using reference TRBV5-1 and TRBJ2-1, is KAGVTQTPRYLIKTRGQQVTLSCSPISGHRSVSWYQQTPGQGLQFLFEYFSETQRNKGNFPGRFSGRQFSNSRSEMNVSTLELGDSALYLCASSSAFSGIYNEQFFGPGTRLTVL.

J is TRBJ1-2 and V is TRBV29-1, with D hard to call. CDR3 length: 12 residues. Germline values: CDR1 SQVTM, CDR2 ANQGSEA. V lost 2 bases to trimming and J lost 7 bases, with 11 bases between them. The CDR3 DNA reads TGCAGCGTTGAACATGGGCTTGGTGGCTACACCTTC. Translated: CSVEHGLGGYTF.

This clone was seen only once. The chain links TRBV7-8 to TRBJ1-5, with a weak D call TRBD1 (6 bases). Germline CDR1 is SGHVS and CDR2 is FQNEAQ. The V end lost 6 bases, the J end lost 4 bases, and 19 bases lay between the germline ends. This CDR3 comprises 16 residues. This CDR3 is CASSRNRDLMNQPQHF. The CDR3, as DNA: TGTGCCAGCAGTCGGAACAGGGATCTGATGAATCAGCCCCAGCATTTT.

The CDR3, as DNA: TGTGCCAGCAGTGTTTCCCAGGGCAATCAGCCCCAGCATTTT. Translated: CASSVSQGNQPQHF. The chain has TRBV6-1 and TRBJ1-5, with unresolved D. The germline V gene encodes CDR1 MNHNS and CDR2 SASEGT. V gave up 4 bases and J gave up 2 bases, with 9 bases separating them. The CDR3 runs 14 residues.

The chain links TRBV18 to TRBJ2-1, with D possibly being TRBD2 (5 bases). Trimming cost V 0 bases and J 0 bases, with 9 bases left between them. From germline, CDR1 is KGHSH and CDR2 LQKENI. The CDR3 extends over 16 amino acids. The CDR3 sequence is CASSPPVSGSYNEQFF. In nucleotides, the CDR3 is TGTGCCAGCTCACCACCCGTAAGCGGCTCCTACAATGAGCAGTTCTTC.

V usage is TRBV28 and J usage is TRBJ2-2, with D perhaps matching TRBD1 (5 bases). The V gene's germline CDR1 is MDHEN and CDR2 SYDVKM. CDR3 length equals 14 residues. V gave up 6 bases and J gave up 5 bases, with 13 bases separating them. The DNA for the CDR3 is TGTGCCAGCAGGCCCTCTCCAGGGACCGGGGAGCTGTTTTTT. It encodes CASRPSPGTGELFF.

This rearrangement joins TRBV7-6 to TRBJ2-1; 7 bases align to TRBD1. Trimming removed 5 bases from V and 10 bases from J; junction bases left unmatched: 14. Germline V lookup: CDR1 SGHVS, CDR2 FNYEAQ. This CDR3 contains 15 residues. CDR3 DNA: TGTGCCAGCAGCACGATGGGACAGTCTATACAAGAGCAGTTCTTC. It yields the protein CASSTMGQSIQEQFF.

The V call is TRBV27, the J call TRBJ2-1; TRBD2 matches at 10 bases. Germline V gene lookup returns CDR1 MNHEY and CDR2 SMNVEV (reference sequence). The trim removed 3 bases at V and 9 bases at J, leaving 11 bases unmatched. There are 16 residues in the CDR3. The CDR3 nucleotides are TGTGCCAGCAGTTTGGGAGCGGGAGGGCCCATTGCTGAGCAGTTCTTC. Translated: CASSLGAGGPIAEQFF.

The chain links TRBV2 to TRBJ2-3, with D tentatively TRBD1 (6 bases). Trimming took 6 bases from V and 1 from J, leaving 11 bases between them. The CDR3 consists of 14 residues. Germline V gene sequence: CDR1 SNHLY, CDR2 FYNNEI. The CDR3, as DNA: TGTGCCAGCAGGACCAACAGGGGCACAGATACGCAGTATTTT. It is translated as CASRTNRGTDTQYF.

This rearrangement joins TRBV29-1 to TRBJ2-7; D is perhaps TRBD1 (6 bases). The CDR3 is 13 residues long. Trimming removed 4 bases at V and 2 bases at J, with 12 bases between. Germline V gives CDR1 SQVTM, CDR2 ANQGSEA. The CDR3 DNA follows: TGCAGCGTTGCCTGGTCAGGGGCCTACGAGCAGTACTTC. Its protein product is CSVAWSGAYEQYF.

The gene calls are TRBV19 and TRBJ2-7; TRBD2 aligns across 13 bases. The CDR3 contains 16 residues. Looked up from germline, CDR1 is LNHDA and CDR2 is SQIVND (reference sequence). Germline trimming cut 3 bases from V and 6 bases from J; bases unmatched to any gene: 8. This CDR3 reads CASSIRTSGRSGEQYF. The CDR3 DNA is TGTGCCAGTAGTATCCGGACTAGCGGGAGATCTGGCGAGCAGTACTTC.

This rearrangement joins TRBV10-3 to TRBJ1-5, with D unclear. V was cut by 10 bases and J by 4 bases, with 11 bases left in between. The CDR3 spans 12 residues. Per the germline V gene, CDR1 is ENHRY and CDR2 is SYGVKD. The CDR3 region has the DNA TGTGCCACCACGGACTTAAATCAGCCCCAGCATTTT. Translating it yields CATTDLNQPQHF.

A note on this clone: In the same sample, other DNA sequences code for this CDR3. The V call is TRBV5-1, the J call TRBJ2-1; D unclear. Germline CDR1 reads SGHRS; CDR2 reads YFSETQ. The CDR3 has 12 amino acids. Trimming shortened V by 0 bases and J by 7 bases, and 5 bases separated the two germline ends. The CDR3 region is CASSLGHNEQFF. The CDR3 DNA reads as TGCGCCAGCAGCTTGGGCCATAATGAGCAGTTCTTC.

The DNA for the CDR3 is TGTGCCAGCAGCTTGCGGACTGGAGATACGCAGTATTTT. Translation: CASSLRTGDTQYF. The rearrangement links TRBV5-4 to TRBJ2-3; D perhaps matches TRBD2 (5 bases). The CDR3 length is 13 residues. Germline V lookup: CDR1 SGHNT, CDR2 YYREEE (reference sequence). V lost 1 base, J lost 5 bases, and 8 bases lay in between.

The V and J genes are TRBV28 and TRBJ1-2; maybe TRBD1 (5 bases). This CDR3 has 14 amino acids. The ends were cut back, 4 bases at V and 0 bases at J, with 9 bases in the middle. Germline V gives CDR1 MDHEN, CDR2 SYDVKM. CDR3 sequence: CASSSGLTNYGYTF. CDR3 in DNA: TGTGCCAGCAGTTCGGGACTTACTAACTATGGCTACACCTTC.

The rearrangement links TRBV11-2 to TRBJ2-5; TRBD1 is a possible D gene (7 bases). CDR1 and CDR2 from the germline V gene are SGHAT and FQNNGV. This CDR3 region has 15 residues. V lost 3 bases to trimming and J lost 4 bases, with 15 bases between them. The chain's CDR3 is CASSLEQGRTETQYF. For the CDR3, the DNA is TGTGCCAGCAGCTTGGAACAGGGGAGGACAGAGACCCAGTACTTC.